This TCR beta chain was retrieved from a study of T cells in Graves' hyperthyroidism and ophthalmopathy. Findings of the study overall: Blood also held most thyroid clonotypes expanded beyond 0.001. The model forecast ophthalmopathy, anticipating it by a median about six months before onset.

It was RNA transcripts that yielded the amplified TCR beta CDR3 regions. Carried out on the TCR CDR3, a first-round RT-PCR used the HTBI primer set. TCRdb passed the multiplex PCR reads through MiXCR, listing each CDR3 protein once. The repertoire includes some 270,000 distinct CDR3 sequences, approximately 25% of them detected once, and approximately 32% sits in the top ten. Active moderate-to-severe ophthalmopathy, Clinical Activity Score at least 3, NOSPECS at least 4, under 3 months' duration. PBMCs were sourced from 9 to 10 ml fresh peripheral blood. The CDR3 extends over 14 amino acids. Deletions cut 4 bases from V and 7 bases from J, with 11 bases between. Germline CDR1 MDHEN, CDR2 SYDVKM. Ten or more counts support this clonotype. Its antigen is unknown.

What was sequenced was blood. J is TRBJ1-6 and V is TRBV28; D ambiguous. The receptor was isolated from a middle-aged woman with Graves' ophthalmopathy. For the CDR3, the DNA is TGTGCCAGCAGTTGGACGTCCTCAAATTCACCCCTCCACTTT. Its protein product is CASSWTSSNSPLHF.